This T cell receptor (beta chain) was obtained from a study of cytomegalovirus exposure and HLA in healthy donors (dated by TCRdb to about 2017). For the study in its entirety: An earlier analysis of roughly 500 of the donors reported under 300 Gb of sequence data and 100 million to 120 million unique TCR beta sequences obtained from 180 million or so T cells. Across some 400 genotyped donors of the cohort, an average of about 200,000 unique TCR beta nucleotide sequences per donor were sequenced, and around 19% of those sequences were non-productive. Roughly five DR-DQ haplotypes were handled as single units for association and clustering because linkage in the cohort was strong. Of the approximately 370 genotyped donors, less than 85% were placed in the genetic ancestry cluster associated with self-reported Caucasian donors. The study used immunosequencing to profile the T cell repertoires of some 600 subjects and linked those repertoires to cytomegalovirus serostatus. A separate validation cohort of over a hundred different subjects was used in addition to the roughly 620-subject first cohort. A later analysis re-analyzed previously published TCR beta repertoires from several hundred donors and added high-resolution HLA genotyping to study TCR occurrence patterns. An earlier analysis of 587 of the donors used high-throughput TCR beta sequencing to judge whether each TCR beta V gene segment behaved as functional or pseudogenic. HLA typing included class I and class II loci at four-digit resolution. Approximately 310 gigabases of sequencing data and approximately 84 million unique TCR sequences were included in an early release covering roughly 700 HLA-typed donors. Every repertoire in the discovery cohort had been generated on one and the same sequencing platform. A later genetic analysis took genome-wide SNP genotypes for about 65% of the 666 donors and used that subset as a discovery cohort. Donor age, sex, ethnicity and CMV serostatus were compiled alongside the repertoire data. High-throughput TCR immunosequencing, statistical association of individual TCRs with disease status, and machine learning were combined to predict cytomegalovirus infection status. The study aimed to test whether signatures of past pathogen exposure could be identified by cataloging public T cell receptors. The later analysis used no new phenotypic data to find candidate immune exposures, relying instead on TCR beta sequences and their occurrence across donors. The number of typed donors differed by locus: roughly 620-640 for A, B, C, DRB1 and DQB1; 522 for DQA1; 600 to 610 for DPA1; and approximately 450 for DPB1. Study-level results and caveats: According to a later analysis, most CMV-associated TCR beta chains appeared to be HLA-restricted, and the HLA associations seemed to be driven largely by CMV exposure. In a later analysis, the rate of TCR association differed among HLA loci, with DRB1 alleles having the most associated TCRs and HLA-C alleles having the fewest. A further reported finding was that TCR beta sequences accurately predicted the HLA-A and HLA-B alleles for most subjects in the first cohort. In a later analysis, HLA-associated TCR beta chains were found to be more clonally expanded and to have lower generation probabilities than equally common non-associated chains. Most TCR sequences were observed very rarely across donors, whereas some public TCRs were present in many individuals. Only TCR beta chains were sequenced in this cohort, and the absence of alpha or paired-chain data limited detectable features. Broadly in line with IMGT annotations, most TCR beta V segments showed up in productive rearrangements about 90% or about 30% of the time in an earlier analysis of approximately 600 of the donors. Because the 87-base-pair reads could not distinguish some IMGT-functional V segments, including TRBV6-2 and TRBV6-3, those segments were excluded. Because HLA typing was unavailable for some donors at each locus, only the typed subset was used in association tests. Because counts were too low, about 18 rarely observed V segments, including chromosome 9 orphons, were excluded from the earlier analysis of 587 of the donors. In vitro tests confirmed that a few of the cytomegalovirus-associated TCR beta chains recognize cytomegalovirus antigens. When HLA alleles, especially DR and DQ, strongly co-occurred, attributing TCR associations to individual alleles was difficult. According to a later analysis, parvovirus B19, influenza, CMV and Epstein-Barr virus appeared linked to several top co-occurrence clusters. Compared with the roughly 720-donor mean, donors in an Asian-associated ancestry cluster had fewer N-insertions in productive TCRs, according to a later genetic analysis. A cluster of highly shared sequence variants was judged likely to represent a technical artifact of the sequencing pipeline. The study listed 164 TCR beta chains as associated with cytomegalovirus. According to the authors, the approach could potentially be generalized to other disease states and immunological phenotypes. Linkage disequilibrium might explain the correlated functional status among segregating V segments, but an unknown experimental factor could not be ruled out. Presence/absence analyses assumed roughly uniform sequencing depth across donors, an assumption that may not hold. The classifier was reported to diagnose cytomegalovirus status with high specificity and sensitivity in both the original and validation cohorts. A later genetic analysis associated a missense DCLRE1C variant with V-gene and J-gene trimming of TCR beta chains, and an independent cohort replicated the association. At a false discovery rate of 0.05, a later analysis linked some 17,000 TCR beta sequences to specific HLA alleles. The only immune exposure information available for the cohort was CMV serostatus.

Concerning this clone: This receptor's antigen is unknown. Base-call qualities are not available, and no considerably larger clone is one nucleotide away.

The CDR1 and CDR2 encoded by the germline V gene are SGHTA and FQGTGA. Its CDR3 holds 15 amino acids, cysteine through phenylalanine. Only the CDR3 DNA stays, 45 bases, in frame from base 1. From V the trimming removes 2 bases and from J it removes 6 bases, while the gene matches leave 6 bases of the junction unaccounted for. The cohort comprised around 690 healthy bone marrow donors. At the time of sampling, every cohort member was nominally healthy, though immune exposures that went unrecorded were likely present. The donor tested CMV seropositive and was one of the 289 seropositive cohort members. Every donor gave a peripheral blood sample, and the peripheral blood mononuclear cells from that sample were used for TCR beta sequencing. Genomic DNA extraction from the blood cell samples was performed with the Qiagen DNeasy Blood Extraction Kit. The library was generated by the immunoSEQ multiplex PCR assay. A mixture of 60 forward primers for TCR Vbeta segments and 13 reverse primers for TCR Jbeta segments was used in the multiplex PCR. A multiplex PCR assay on genomic DNA amplified the CDR3 region of rearranged TCR beta genes. The Illumina HiSeq System was used to sequence the amplified TCR beta libraries as 87-base-pair reads. The study's processing was this. In a later analysis, 77 million or so unique TCR beta chains were counted across the 650 to 750 repertoires, and approximately 9.9 million of these chains were shared by at least two donors. A nearest-neighbor algorithm error-corrected the raw reads and collapsed the reads into unique sequences, merging closely related sequences to remove PCR and sequencing errors. CDR3 sequences were aligned to IMGT reference sequences to assign V, D and J gene segments. For a sequence to be retained, at least a six-nucleotide match to both a V gene segment and a J gene segment was required. A rearrangement was called productive if the CDR3 had no stop codons and remained in frame with V and J, and every other rearrangement was called non-productive. CDR3 was defined by IMGT convention, running from the second conserved V-encoded cysteine to the conserved J-encoded phenylalanine. The earlier analysis of about 500 of the donors excluded sequences that lacked an unambiguous match to a single V gene segment. An earlier analysis of a few hundred of the donors classified V segments as functional when productive rearrangements were above 56.7% and as segregating when the standard deviation between donors was above 5%. A statistical classification framework was built for diagnosing cytomegalovirus status from the catalog of TCR beta chain sequences. In a later analysis, V and J genes were assigned by comparing TCR nucleotide sequences against IMGT/GENE-DB human TR gene sequences. In a later analysis, CDR3 sequences and most-parsimonious VDJ recombination scenarios were assigned using the TCRdist pipeline. In a later analysis, every TCR beta chain was defined by the combination of its CDR3 amino acid sequence and its V-gene family, and reads without a unique V-gene family were dropped. In a later analysis, a few hundred highly shared, low-generation-probability nucleotide sequences were removed to address suspected cross-contamination and a sequencing artifact. In a later analysis, a clonal expansion index for each public chain was calculated from normalized within-repertoire ranks of inferred template counts. In a later analysis, generation probabilities were computed using a VDJ recombination model fitted to out-of-frame rearrangements, and the results were checked against IGoR. A later analysis scored TCR-TCR, TCR-HLA and TCR-CMV co-occurrence with hypergeometric tests, applying a repertoire-size bias correction to TCR pairs. A later analysis estimated false discovery rates by permuting HLA or CMV assignments 20 times. In a later analysis, co-occurring TCRs were grouped using DBSCAN, with TCRdist sequence similarity added in when clustering inside HLA-allele-positive subsets. For co-occurrence clustering, repertoires with fewer than 30,000 or more than 120,000 public chains were excluded, along with four to six repertoires with anomalous nucleotide sharing. Entries here come from immuneACCESS through TCRdb and include only in-frame sequences with V and J called. Some clones fail to appear in such tables; in the studies checked, an unresolved V gene covers under half of the shortfall, and the cause of the remainder is unknown. Clone size and the V and J calls come from that table; the DNA yielded D and trimming. The sample records roughly 190,000 clones, roughly 82% of which are singletons. The top ten clones comprise about 2.6% of the sample.

The sequenced material came from PBMCs. The sequence is built from TRBV7-3 and TRBJ2-2; 7 of the junction bases match TRBD2. The sequence came from a woman aged 45-59 years in good health and CMV-seropositive. The CDR3 is CASSLGLADSGELFF. The nucleotide sequence is TGTGCCAGCAGCTTAGGTCTAGCGGATTCCGGGGAGCTGTTTTTT.